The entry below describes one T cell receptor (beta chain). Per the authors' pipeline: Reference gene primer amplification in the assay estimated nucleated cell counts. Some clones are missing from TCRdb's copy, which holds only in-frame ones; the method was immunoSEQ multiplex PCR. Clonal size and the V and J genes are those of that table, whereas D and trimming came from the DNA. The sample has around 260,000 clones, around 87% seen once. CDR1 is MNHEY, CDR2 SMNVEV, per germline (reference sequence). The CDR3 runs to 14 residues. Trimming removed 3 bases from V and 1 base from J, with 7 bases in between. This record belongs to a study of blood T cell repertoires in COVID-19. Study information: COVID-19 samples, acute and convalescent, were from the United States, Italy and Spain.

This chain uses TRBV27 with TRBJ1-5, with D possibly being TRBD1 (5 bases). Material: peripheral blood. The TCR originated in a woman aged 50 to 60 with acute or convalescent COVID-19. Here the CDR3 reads CASSFSGSNQPQHF. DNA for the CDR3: TGTGCCAGCAGTTTTTCAGGGAGCAATCAGCCCCAGCATTTT.